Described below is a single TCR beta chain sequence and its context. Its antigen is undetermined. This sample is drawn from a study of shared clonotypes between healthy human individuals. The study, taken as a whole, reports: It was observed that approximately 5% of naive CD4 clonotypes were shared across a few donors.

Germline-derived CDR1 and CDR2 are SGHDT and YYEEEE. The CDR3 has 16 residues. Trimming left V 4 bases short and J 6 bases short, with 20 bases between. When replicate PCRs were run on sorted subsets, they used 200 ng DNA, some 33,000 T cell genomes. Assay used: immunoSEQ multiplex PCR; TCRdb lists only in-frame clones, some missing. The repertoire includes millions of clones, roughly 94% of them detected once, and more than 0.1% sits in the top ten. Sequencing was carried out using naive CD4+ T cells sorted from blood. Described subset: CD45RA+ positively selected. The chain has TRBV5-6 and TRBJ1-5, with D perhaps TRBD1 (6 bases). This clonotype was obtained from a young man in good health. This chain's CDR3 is CASSRPNRDESQPQHF. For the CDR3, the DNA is TGTGCCAGCAGCCGACCAAACAGGGATGAGAGTCAGCCCCAGCATTTT.